Included here is one T cell receptor (beta chain) sequence, with context. Its binding antigen is unknown. A read error may produce the germline difference seen at one junction end. TCRbeta CDR3 regions were amplified from genomic DNA by means of the immunoSEQ Assay, a bias-controlled multiplex PCR. Turning to the authors' computational methods: Nucleated cell counts per sample were estimated from amplification of reference gene primers within the assay. Sequence reads were collapsed and filtered to measure the absolute abundance of every unique TCRbeta CDR3 rearrangement. For each sample, productive Simpson clonality was calculated by taking the square root of Simpson's diversity index across productive rearrangements. Imported from immuneACCESS, the table was reduced by TCRdb to in-frame sequences with V and J called. These copies leave out some clones; in studies compared against another copy, an unresolved V gene accounts for under half, and the cause of the remainder is not known. The D gene and trimming were derived from the DNA, and the V and J assignments and clone size from that table. This sample comprises 140,000 to 150,000 clones, just under 80% of them detected only once. The top ten clones comprise 1.9% of the sample.

The germline V gene (reference sequence) supplies CDR1 SEHNR and CDR2 FQNEAQ. The CDR3 numbers 17 residues from cysteine through phenylalanine. The entry retains the CDR3 DNA only, 51 bases that are in frame from base 1. This sample is part of a study of blood T cell repertoires in COVID-19 (dated by TCRdb to between 2020 and 2021). Notes on the research overall: The collaborator samples originated in the United States, Italy and Spain and spanned the acute and convalescent phases of COVID-19. Where available, HLA class I and class II types were taken from metadata supplied by the sample provider and were not determined by assay-based typing. The repertoires were made available in a free public database intended to serve as a resource for research on the immune response to SARS-CoV-2. The material from the prospective study consisted of cDNA or gDNA derived from T cells, B-cell-depleted T cells, or PBMCs. Deeply sampled blood TCRbeta repertoires from subjects exposed to, actively infected with, or recovered from COVID-19 were included in the dataset. The samples were drawn from two sources: the first 160 participants of the ongoing ImmuneRACE study, and 1,000 to 1,500 subjects contributed by 6 global collaborators. A de-identified subject ID, COVID-19 status, age in years and sex were almost always included in the sample metadata. The research as a whole found: The quantity of clinical and demographic metadata differed by source and by participant and was supplied without curation.

Collaborating institutions collected whole blood in K2EDTA tubes following their own protocols. Collaborator samples were shipped for TCRbeta analysis as frozen whole blood, isolated PBMCs, or DNA extracted from either sample type. The source is a woman between 55 and 75 years old with acute or convalescent COVID-19. The chain joins TRBV7-9 to TRBJ2-7; the best D guess is TRBD2, with 6 bases matching. Sequenced input: peripheral blood. The nucleotides are TGTGCCAGCAGCTTAGGACGGTCGGGAGCCTCCGACACAACAATGACTTTC. It encodes CASSLGRSGASDTTMTF.